This T cell receptor beta chain appears in the sequencing data of a study of cytomegalovirus exposure and HLA in healthy donors. The study ran its PCR with 60 Vbeta and 13 Jbeta primers. The method was immunoSEQ multiplex PCR; TCRdb's version includes in-frame clones alone and lacks a portion of them. Counted here are 100,000 to 120,000 clones, nearly 80% occurring once; the ten biggest clones make up roughly 1.3%. Trimming removed 6 bases from V and 4 bases from J; junction bases left unmatched: 4. The germline V gene has CDR1 MDHEN and CDR2 SYDVKM. The CDR3 is 13 amino acids. The chain couples TRBV28 to TRBJ2-5; TRBD1 aligns across 8 bases. This sequence originates from a woman aged 25 to 39 in good health and CMV-seronegative. The sample taken for sequencing was PBMCs. The CDR3 loop is CASRRQGRETQYF. The DNA of the CDR3 is TGTGCCAGCAGGAGACAGGGGAGAGAGACCCAGTACTTC.